This T cell receptor beta chain appears in the sequencing data of a study of CD4+ T cells in melanoma. Study-wide points: A reported correlation linked neoantigen-specific CD4+ T cells to CD8+, macrophage and B cell function. Neoantigen-specific CD4+ T cells in melanoma reportedly had diverse differentiation states.

Notes on this clone: The antigen is unknown.

Using immunoSEQ multiplex PCR, the repertoire was profiled, and TCRdb retains in-frame clones only, with some absent. The sample lists more than 9,000 clones; 65% to 70% were seen once. This TCR came from a human donor with melanoma. The sequenced sample was cells from a culture (not recorded whether cultured in vitro).

For the CDR3, the DNA is TGCGCCAGCAGCTTGCCAGCGGGTGACACAGATACGCAGTATTTT. Amino acids: CASSLPAGDTDTQYF. The chain is built from TRBV5-1 and TRBJ2-3; D is perhaps TRBD2 (6 bases). CDR3 size: 15 residues. V shed 1 base and J shed 2 bases, with 11 bases lying between them. From germline, CDR1 is SGHRS and CDR2 YFSETQ.